This T cell receptor (beta chain) was recorded in a study of T cell repertoires in cytomegalovirus infection. Across the study: A matching HLA type, together with CMV infection, was signaled by public TCR beta signatures.

Each CDR3 protein gets one entry after TCRdb re-called the reads with MiXCR. In the table there are nearly 650,000 distinct CDR3 sequences, 20% to 25% of which are singletons. This clonotype has more than one count but fewer than ten. CDR1 and CDR2 (germline): MDHEN, SYDVKM. CDR3 length: 13 amino acids. The V end was cut by 5 bases, the J end by 4 bases, with 11 bases between. This clonotype was sampled from a human donor in good health (CMV status not recorded). Some clones in this sample may be carry-over from other donors' samples. The chain combines TRBV28 with TRBJ2-5; unclear D gene. The source material was CD8+ T cells from PBMCs. In DNA form, the CDR3 reads TGTGCCAGCAGTCCATGGATGGGAGAGACCCAGTACTTC. Translating gives CASSPWMGETQYF.